This T cell receptor (beta chain) is from a study of post-analysis software for immune sequencing data. Study context: Relapsing-remitting, secondary progressive and progressive-relapsing multiple sclerosis courses were included. Study observations and caveats: TRBV5-6, TRBV5-1 and TRBV20-1 were among 4 or 5 TRBV segments more frequent in patients than controls.

The CDR3 is made up of 14 amino acids. In regard to this clonotype: Its antigen is still unknown.

The authors incorporated unique molecular identifiers into the TCR beta cDNA libraries. One entry per CDR3 protein results from TCRdb running MiXCR on the PCR reads. The sample has some 800,000 distinct CDR3 sequences, around 42% seen once. Input material: blood. The sequence derives from a girl between 5 and 17 years old with multiple sclerosis. This rearrangement joins TRBV21-1 to TRBJ2-5; the D segment call TRBD1 is taken from the table without a DNA check. TRBV21-1 is reported as a pseudogene. Here the CDR3 DNA reads TGTGCCAGCAGCAAAGTGAAGGGGCAAGAGACCCAGTACTTC. This encodes CASSKVKGQETQYF.